Below, 27 T cell receptor beta chains from the same sample are listed, as sequenced in a study of response to subunit inactivated influenza vaccine. MiXCR was run by TCRdb on the RT-PCR reads, yielding one entry per CDR3 protein. The table has 600,000 to 850,000 distinct CDR3 sequences, 14% seen once. The sample consisted of PBMCs from blood, taken 14 to 15 days before vaccination. The origin of the receptors is a man aged 50 or older who received an inactivated influenza vaccine.

V and J are TRBV7-2 and TRBJ1-2; 9 nucleotides align to TRBD1. Trimming removed 5 bases from V and 4 bases from J; junction bases left unmatched: 11. Germline CDR1 reads SGHTA; CDR2 reads FQGNSA. The CDR3 is 16 amino acids. CDR3 bases: TGTGCCAGCAGCGAGACAGGGGGAGACTCAATCTATGGCTACACCTTC. Protein: CASSETGGDSIYGYTF. The full variable domain, completed using reference TRBV7-2 and TRBJ1-2, is GAGVSQSPSNKVTEKGKDVELRCDPISGHTALYWYRQSLGQGLEFLIYFQGNSAPDKSGLPSDRFSAERTGGSVSTLTIQRTQQEDSAVYLCASSETGGDSIYGYTFGSGTRLTVV.

In its sample, this clonotype was seen a few times. This chain's CDR3 is CASSPGTQTGAEAFF. CDR3 coding DNA: TGTGCCAGCAGCCCTGGGACCCAGACAGGGGCCGAAGCTTTCTTT. This sequence joins TRBV5-5 and TRBJ1-1; 8 bases are shared with TRBD1. Germline CDR1 is SGHKS and CDR2 is YYEKEE (reference sequence). This CDR3 is 15 amino acids long. V lost 4 bases, J lost 8 bases, and 13 bases stayed unmatched.

In its sample, this clonotype was seen many times. V gene TRBV20-1 combines with J gene TRBJ2-3; the match to TRBD2 covers 12 bases. This CDR3 spans 16 amino acids. Losses at the gene ends were 0 bases for V and 3 bases for J; bases not matched to a gene: 4. The germline CDR1 and CDR2 sequences are DFQATT and SNEGSKA (reference sequence). The CDR3 DNA sequence: TGCAGTGCTAGAGATTTCCTAGCGGGGGGGACAGATACGCAGTATTTT. This translates into CSARDFLAGGTDTQYF.

The V call is TRBV5-1, the J call TRBJ2-3; 7 bases align to TRBD2. CDR1 and CDR2 from the germline V gene are SGHRS and YFSETQ. V lost 0 bases to trimming and J lost 1 base; unmatched junction nucleotides: 5. CDR3 length: 16 amino acids. CDR3 residues: CASSLVSLAGTDTQYF. Here the CDR3 DNA reads TGCGCCAGCAGCTTGGTCTCCCTAGCGGGCACAGATACGCAGTATTTT.

To note about this clonotype: The junction and the germline gene differ at one end; a read error may be behind it. The chain joins TRBV7-9 to TRBJ2-5, with D tentatively TRBD2 (5 bases). The CDR3 spans 16 residues. Germline V gene sequence: CDR1 SEHNR, CDR2 FQNEAQ (reference sequence). CDR3 residues: CASTLGSNIGGETQYF. DNA of the CDR3: TGTGCCAGCACCTTAGGATCCAACATAGGAGGAGAGACCCAGTACTTC.

The DNA of the CDR3 is TGCAGTGCTCTCGGGACTAGCGGGACTAAATCCTACGAGCAGTACTTC. Protein: CSALGTSGTKSYEQYF. The chain combines TRBV20-1 with TRBJ2-7; 13 bases fit TRBD2. J lost 1 base, V lost 5 bases, and 8 bases had no gene match. In germline, CDR1 is DFQATT, CDR2 SNEGSKA (reference sequence). The CDR3 is 16 residues long.

This clonotype was seen a handful of times. V usage is TRBV6-1 and J usage is TRBJ2-3; 7 bases map to TRBD1. Germline CDR1 reads MNHNS; CDR2 reads SASEGT. V shed 6 bases and J 2 bases; nucleotides not matched to a gene: 8. CDR3 length: 15 residues. The CDR3 DNA sequence: TGTGCCAGCAGACAGGGGTTAAGCTTCACAGATACGCAGTATTTT. This codes for CASRQGLSFTDTQYF.

The V call is TRBV11-2, the J call TRBJ2-7; maybe TRBD1 (5 bases). CDR1 and CDR2 (germline): SGHAT, FQNNGV. Trimming took off 4 bases at V and 3 bases at J, with 13 bases between the two ends. The CDR3 loop spans 14 amino acids. This chain's CDR3 is CASSWGPTGYEQYF. The CDR3 region has the DNA TGTGCCAGCAGCTGGGGCCCAACAGGCTACGAGCAGTACTTC.

This clonotype appeared a few times. V usage is TRBV4-3 and J usage is TRBJ2-1; TRBD2 matches at 8 bases. The CDR3 has 18 residues. V gave up 0 bases and J gave up 1 base; unmatched junction bases: 8. Germline assignment: CDR1 LGHNA and CDR2 YSLEER. The chain's CDR3 is CASSQETSGKSSYNEQFF. The CDR3 DNA is TGCGCCAGCAGCCAAGAAACTAGCGGAAAGTCTTCCTACAATGAGCAGTTCTTC.

V and J are TRBV5-1 and TRBJ1-1; possibly TRBD1 for D (5 bases). The CDR3 has 15 residues. The V gene lost 2 bases and the J gene lost 0 bases, with 11 bases spanning the gap. Germline values: CDR1 SGHRS, CDR2 YFSETQ. The CDR3 nucleotides are TGCGCCAGCAGCTTCGGGGGTTCAATGAACACTGAAGCTTTCTTT. It specifies CASSFGGSMNTEAFF. The variable domain in full, with the rest retrieved from reference TRBV5-1 and TRBJ1-1, is KAGVTQTPRYLIKTRGQQVTLSCSPISGHRSVSWYQQTPGQGLQFLFEYFSETQRNKGNFPGRFSGRQFSNSRSEMNVSTLELGDSALYLCASSFGGSMNTEAFFGQGTRLTVV.

The chain combines TRBV7-9 with TRBJ1-2; possibly TRBD1 for D (5 bases). Trimming left V 5 bases short and J 8 bases short, with 18 bases between. The CDR3 contains 14 residues. Germline CDR1 SEHNR, CDR2 FQNEAQ (reference sequence). This CDR3 reads CASSPMRGVQGYTF. The CDR3 DNA follows: TGTGCCAGCAGCCCGATGAGGGGCGTACAGGGCTACACCTTC.

The V and J genes are TRBV15 and TRBJ2-3; D is unresolved. Germline CDR1 is LNHNV and CDR2 is YYDKDF (reference sequence). The CDR3 runs to 15 residues. Trimming pared 2 bases from V and 6 bases from J, leaving 15 bases between. The CDR3 bases are TGTGCCACCAGCAGAACCGGGTCCCTTGGGGATACGCAGTATTTT. This sequence encodes CATSRTGSLGDTQYF.

For the CDR3, the DNA is TGTGCCAGCAGCTCCCGGTGGGACAGGACCTACGAGCAGTACTTC. Its protein is CASSSRWDRTYEQYF. The V and J genes are TRBV7-2 and TRBJ2-7, with 8 bases aligning to TRBD1. The V and J ends lost 4 bases and 2 bases, in that order; junction bases with no gene match: 7. The CDR3 totals 15 residues. CDR1 is SGHTA and CDR2 is FQGNSA in the germline V gene.

The chain couples TRBV27 to TRBJ2-7, with 7 bases aligning to TRBD2. This CDR3 region has 14 residues. With V trimmed by 7 bases and J by 6 bases, 12 bases remained unmatched. Germline CDR1 is MNHEY and CDR2 is SMNVEV (reference sequence). The CDR3 protein is CASKLWDYHPEQYF. CDR3 DNA: TGTGCCAGCAAACTTTGGGACTACCACCCCGAGCAGTACTTC.

The genes are TRBV6-5 and TRBJ2-7; D is possibly TRBD1 (5 bases). V was cut by 3 bases and J by 6 bases, with 21 bases left in between. Germline V gene lookup returns CDR1 MNHEY and CDR2 SVGAGI. The CDR3 is made up of 16 amino acids. The DNA of the CDR3 is TGTGCCAGCAGTTATATAACCCAGGGTGGCCAGGCCGAGCAGTACTTC. Translated, it gives CASSYITQGGQAEQYF.

As DNA, the CDR3 is TGTGCCAGCAGTTCATTGGGAGGCATAACCTACAATGAGCAGTTCTTC. Amino acids: CASSSLGGITYNEQFF. This chain uses TRBV7-2 with TRBJ2-1, with D tentatively TRBD2 (6 bases). This CDR3 spans 16 amino acids. Trimming stripped 6 bases from V and 2 bases from J, with 17 bases between. The germline CDR1 and CDR2 sequences are SGHTA and FQGNSA.

V and J are TRBV20-1 and TRBJ1-5; D not resolved. V lost 4 bases and J 6 bases, leaving 13 bases between the germline ends. The CDR3 has 13 amino acids. Germline CDR1 is DFQATT and CDR2 is SNEGSKA (reference sequence). The chain's CDR3 is CSANQERRQPQHF. For the CDR3, the DNA is TGCAGTGCTAACCAGGAGAGACGTCAGCCCCAGCATTTT.

This clonotype has more than one count but fewer than ten. The genes are TRBV4-1 and TRBJ2-7; 7 bases agree with TRBD1. The CDR3 is 14 residues long. J gave up 4 bases and V 4 bases, and 7 bases lay outside the gene matches. Germline assignment: CDR1 MGHRA and CDR2 YSYEKL. In DNA, the CDR3 is TGCGCCAGCAGCCCACAGGGGTGGGGTTACGAGCAGTACTTC. Its protein is CASSPQGWGYEQYF.

The V call is TRBV5-1, the J call TRBJ2-1; 13 nucleotides agree with TRBD2. There are 15 residues in the CDR3. The V and J ends lost 5 bases and 13 bases, in that order; junction bases with no gene match: 12. CDR1 and CDR2 from the germline V gene are SGHRS and YFSETQ. The CDR3 is CASSKRPGLAGSQFF. In DNA form, the CDR3 reads TGCGCCAGCAGTAAACGCCCGGGACTAGCGGGGAGTCAGTTCTTC.

CDR3 coding DNA: TGTGCCAGCAGCCCCCCGGTGAGCCAAGAGACCCAGTACTTC. Translation gives CASSPPVSQETQYF. The chain recombines TRBV12-3 or TRBV12-4 with TRBJ2-5; D gene uncertain. V was trimmed by 6 bases and J by 1 base, leaving 12 bases between them. This CDR3 has 14 residues.

This clonotype occurred a few times. The V and J genes are TRBV27 and TRBJ1-2; 8 nucleotides agree with TRBD1. Trimming at V came to 6 bases and at J to 8 bases, leaving 8 bases not matched to a gene. Germline CDR1 is MNHEY and CDR2 is SMNVEV (reference sequence). There are 13 residues in the CDR3. CDR3 DNA sequence: TGTGCCAGCAGCAACTCAGGGGGCCAAGGCTACACCTTC. Protein sequence: CASSNSGGQGYTF.

V usage is TRBV7-2 and J usage is TRBJ2-7, with TRBD2 matching 10 bases. CDR1 and CDR2 from the germline V gene are SGHTA and FQGNSA. CDR3 length: 15 residues. Losses at the gene ends were 5 bases for V and 7 bases for J; bases not matched to a gene: 11. The CDR3 sequence: CASSPQAGGPREQYF. CDR3 in DNA: TGTGCCAGCAGCCCCCAAGCGGGAGGGCCTCGGGAGCAGTACTTC.

The V gene is TRBV28, the J gene TRBJ2-7, with 10 bases matching TRBD1. Germline V CDR1 and CDR2: MDHEN, SYDVKM. The CDR3 has 15 amino acids. With 6 bases clipped from V and 3 bases from J, the junction kept 8 bases outside the gene matches. The CDR3 nucleotides are TGTGCCAGCAGCGCTACCTGGACAGGGGGCTACGAGCAGTACTTC. Translated, it gives CASSATWTGGYEQYF.

The V gene is TRBV10-3, the J gene TRBJ2-7; TRBD1 might be the D (6 bases). Germline V CDR1 and CDR2: ENHRY, SYGVKD. The CDR3 totals 14 residues. The germline V and J ends were trimmed by 6 bases and 6 bases, with 18 bases remaining between them. Written as DNA, the CDR3 is TGTGCCATCAGCAAACAGGGTCAGGAGGCCGAGCAGTACTTC. Translating gives CAISKQGQEAEQYF.

Details on this clonotype: One end of the junction does not line up with germline, which may come from a read error. V and J are TRBV5-6 and TRBJ1-5, with D maybe TRBD1 (5 bases). The V gene's germline CDR1 is SGHDT and CDR2 YYEEEE. The CDR3 contains 14 residues. CDR3 loop: CTSSLGGGNQPQHF. DNA of the CDR3: TGTACCAGCAGCTTGGGGGGGGGCAATCAGCCCCAGCATTTT.

This clonotype was detected ten times or more. This chain connects TRBV20-1 to TRBJ2-7; D is ambiguous. Germline-derived CDR1 and CDR2 are DFQATT and SNEGSKA (reference sequence). CDR3 length equals 17 residues. V lost 3 bases to trimming and J lost 5 bases, with 26 bases between them. CDR3 amino acids: CSASRLGWTAKEDEQYF. In nucleotides, the CDR3 is TGCAGTGCTAGTAGGCTAGGTTGGACGGCCAAAGAGGACGAGCAGTACTTC.

The chain links TRBV28 to TRBJ1-2, with D perhaps TRBD1 (6 bases). The germline V and J ends were trimmed by 3 bases and 3 bases, with 8 bases remaining between them. The CDR3 length is 13 residues. Germline CDR1 reads MDHEN; CDR2 reads SYDVKM. The CDR3 sequence is CASSLPGDYGYTF. The CDR3 DNA sequence: TGTGCCAGCAGTTTGCCAGGGGACTATGGCTACACCTTC.